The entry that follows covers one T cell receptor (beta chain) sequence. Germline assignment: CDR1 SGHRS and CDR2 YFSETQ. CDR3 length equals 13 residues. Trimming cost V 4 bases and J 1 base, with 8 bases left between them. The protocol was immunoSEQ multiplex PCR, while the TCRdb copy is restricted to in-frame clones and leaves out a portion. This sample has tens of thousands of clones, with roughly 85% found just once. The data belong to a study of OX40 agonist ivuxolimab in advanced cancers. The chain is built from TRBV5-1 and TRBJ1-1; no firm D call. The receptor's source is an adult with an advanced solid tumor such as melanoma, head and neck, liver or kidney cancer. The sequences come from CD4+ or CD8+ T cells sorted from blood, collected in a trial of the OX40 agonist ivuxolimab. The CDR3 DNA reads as TGCGCCAGCAGCGCTGCAGAGAACACTGAAGCTTTCTTT. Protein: CASSAAENTEAFF.